These T cell receptor beta chains were read from a single sample in a study of CDR3 diversity in severe acne. TCRdb analysed the PCR reads with MiXCR anew, one entry per CDR3 protein. The table lists about 100,000 distinct CDR3 sequences, roughly half of them singletons. Sample: blood. The receptors were gathered from a male donor with acne. Both conserved end residues are part of each CDR3. The order of the fields is V gene, J gene, CDR3 protein.

v_gene: TRBV2; j_gene: TRBJ2-7; CDR3aa: CASSGTSSSYEQYF
v_gene: TRBV6-4; j_gene: TRBJ2-5; CDR3aa: CASSDSKVGYHKETQYF
v_gene: TRBV20-1; j_gene: TRBJ1-5; CDR3aa: CSASQIRGGSTQKGQPQHF
v_gene: TRBV25-1; j_gene: TRBJ2-1; CDR3aa: CAIPGLAGVNEQFF
v_gene: TRBV5-6; j_gene: TRBJ1-4; CDR3aa: CASSLFVVSVGPVEKLFF
v_gene: TRBV4-3; j_gene: TRBJ2-2; CDR3aa: CASSQFWDSTGELFF
v_gene: TRBV20-1; j_gene: TRBJ2-2; CDR3aa: CSATTGELFF
v_gene: TRBV2; j_gene: TRBJ1-5; CDR3aa: CASSRVQGANQPQHF
v_gene: TRBV10-3; j_gene: TRBJ1-1; CDR3aa: CAISGRGVDTEAFF
v_gene: TRBV5-5; j_gene: TRBJ2-4; CDR3aa: CATSGESGYGKNIQYF
v_gene: TRBV6-5; j_gene: TRBJ1-4; CDR3aa: CASSYLFSGSRKLFF
v_gene: TRBV5-1; j_gene: TRBJ2-1; CDR3aa: CASSLATAGAYNEQFF
v_gene: TRBV18; j_gene: TRBJ1-1; CDR3aa: CASSSGTNTEAFF
v_gene: TRBV7-9; j_gene: TRBJ1-2; CDR3aa: CASSLDWSGGYTF
v_gene: TRBV7-3; j_gene: TRBJ2-5; CDR3aa: CASSATSGSVETRYF
v_gene: TRBV7-9; j_gene: TRBJ2-3; CDR3aa: CANRQPEGDTQYF
v_gene: TRBV19; j_gene: TRBJ1-2; CDR3aa: CASSIQRDGYTF
v_gene: TRBV2; j_gene: TRBJ1-6; CDR3aa: CASSALMGTGLSPLHF
v_gene: TRBV20-1; j_gene: TRBJ2-3; CDR3aa: CSASGTSGSWHRYAVF
v_gene: TRBV24-1; j_gene: TRBJ2-6; CDR3aa: CATSGTGESGANVLTF
v_gene: TRBV9; j_gene: TRBJ1-5; CDR3aa: CASSTTPSQPQHF
v_gene: TRBV4-3; j_gene: TRBJ2-7; CDR3aa: CASSQEWDYNSYEQYF
v_gene: TRBV28; j_gene: TRBJ2-2; CDR3aa: CASIKALTGELFF
v_gene: TRBV4-3; j_gene: TRBJ2-3; CDR3aa: CASSQDRDTDTQYF
v_gene: TRBV2; j_gene: TRBJ2-7; CDR3aa: CASSGTSGRAYEQYF
v_gene: TRBV9; j_gene: TRBJ2-3; CDR3aa: CASSVDGSRTDTQYF
v_gene: TRBV7-2; j_gene: TRBJ1-2; CDR3aa: CASSFRTGEAYGGYTF
v_gene: TRBV29-1; j_gene: TRBJ2-7; CDR3aa: CSVESADYEQYF
v_gene: TRBV5-1; j_gene: TRBJ2-3; CDR3aa: CASSLALPGALTDTQYF
v_gene: TRBV10-2; j_gene: TRBJ1-1; CDR3aa: CASSESVGTEAFF
v_gene: TRBV5-8; j_gene: TRBJ1-1; CDR3aa: CASSNPGQGNTEAFF
v_gene: TRBV10-3; j_gene: TRBJ2-7; CDR3aa: CASSPGSIHEQYF
v_gene: TRBV12-3/TRBV12-4; j_gene: TRBJ2-2; CDR3aa: CASSPGSGELFF
v_gene: TRBV11-3; j_gene: TRBJ1-1; CDR3aa: CASSQQGNTEAFF
v_gene: TRBV5-6; j_gene: TRBJ2-7; CDR3aa: CASSFQRYYEQYF
v_gene: TRBV4-1; j_gene: TRBJ2-5; CDR3aa: CASSQAAGNFEETQYF
v_gene: TRBV9; j_gene: TRBJ1-2; CDR3aa: CASSQGSWYGYTF
v_gene: TRBV9; j_gene: TRBJ1-2; CDR3aa: CASSVAAAPNYGYTF
v_gene: TRBV9; j_gene: TRBJ2-2; CDR3aa: CACSGPGASGSLDGELFF
v_gene: TRBV28; j_gene: TRBJ2-1; CDR3aa: CASSYSRDEQFF
v_gene: TRBV20-1; j_gene: TRBJ2-2; CDR3aa: CSATGTGGTGELFF
v_gene: TRBV24-1; j_gene: TRBJ2-2; CDR3aa: CATSAPGQAGELFF
v_gene: TRBV6-6; j_gene: TRBJ1-2; CDR3aa: CATNPEGARYGYTF
v_gene: TRBV9; j_gene: TRBJ1-4; CDR3aa: CASSVSVGLATNEKLFF
v_gene: TRBV29-1; j_gene: TRBJ1-2; CDR3aa: CSAGGGRNYGYTF
v_gene: TRBV2; j_gene: TRBJ2-5; CDR3aa: CASSLASGSETQCF
v_gene: TRBV5-1; j_gene: TRBJ1-3; CDR3aa: CASSFLGTGNTIYF
v_gene: TRBV7-9; j_gene: TRBJ2-5; CDR3aa: CASHQGGTETQYF
v_gene: TRBV7-9; j_gene: TRBJ1-5; CDR3aa: CAVAADSNQPQHF
v_gene: TRBV9; j_gene: TRBJ2-5; CDR3aa: CASSYSPQETQYF
v_gene: TRBV7-9; j_gene: TRBJ2-1; CDR3aa: CASRHPGSRRNEQLF
v_gene: TRBV20-1; j_gene: TRBJ2-7; CDR3aa: CSARGGGTYSYEQYF